Listed below are T cell receptor beta chains from one sample, sequenced in a study of cytomegalovirus exposure and HLA in healthy donors. Measured with immunoSEQ multiplex PCR; TCRdb has only the in-frame clones, and not every one. This sample has some 200,000 clones, with 70% found just once. The sequencing input was PBMCs. The origin of the receptors is a man between 35 and 55 years old in good health and CMV-seropositive. Both conserved end residues are part of each CDR3. A D gene is named only where the DNA matches it firmly. Clone size is stated in some rows and not others, as once, few, many or a class when expanded.

D gene,J gene,clone size,V gene,CDR3 DNA,CDR3 protein
.,TRBJ1-1,.,TRBV5-4,TGTGCCAGCAGCCCCCGGGGGAACACTGAAGCTTTCTTT,CASSPRGNTEAFF
.,TRBJ2-7,once,TRBV13,TGTGCCAGCAGCTCAAGACACCGAATGGACTACGAGCAGTACTTC,CASSSRHRMDYEQYF
TRBD1,TRBJ2-1,.,TRBV12-5,TGTGCTAGTGGGGGACAGGGATACAATGAGCAGTTCTTC,CASGGQGYNEQFF
.,TRBJ2-1,.,TRBV5-4,TGTGCCAGCAGCTTGGACCCTAACTCCTACAATGAGCAGTTCTTC,CASSLDPNSYNEQFF
TRBD2,TRBJ2-1,.,TRBV5-1,TGCGCCAGCAGCCAACTAGCGGGGGGCTACAATGAGCAGTTCTTC,CASSQLAGGYNEQFF
.,TRBJ2-1,.,TRBV9,TGTGCCAGCAGCGGCAGATACAATGAGCAGTTCTTC,CASSGRYNEQFF
TRBD1,TRBJ1-1,.,TRBV6-5,TGTGCCAGCAGTTACTCGGGCGGGACAGGGTATAACGGAGCTTTCTTT,CASSYSGGTGYNGAFF
.,TRBJ2-6,.,TRBV5-1,TGCGCCAGCAGTTCAGGAGGCTCTGGGGCCAACGTCCTGACTTTC,CASSSGGSGANVLTF
.,TRBJ1-5,.,TRBV7-9,TGTGCCAGCAGCTTAGACGACGGAGATGAAGGAGTCTTTGGGCCCCAGCATTTT,CASSLDDGDEGVFGPQHF
TRBD2,TRBJ2-5,few,TRBV7-6,TGTGCCAGCAGCTCGGGACTACAAGAGACCCAGTACTTC,CASSSGLQETQYF
.,TRBJ2-7,.,TRBV10-3,TGTGCCATCAGTGAAGACAGCTACGAGCAGTACTTC,CAISEDSYEQYF
.,TRBJ2-5,.,TRBV7-6,TGTGCCAGCAGCCAAGCTACCACCGAGGGAGAGACCCAGTACTTC,CASSQATTEGETQYF
.,TRBJ2-3,.,TRBV7-9,TGTGCCAGCAGCCTCATAGTAGATACGCAGTATTTT,CASSLIVDTQYF
TRBD2,TRBJ2-1,once,TRBV11-2,TGTGCCAGCAGTTTAGCGAGGACTAGCTCCTACAATGAGCAGTTCTTC,CASSLARTSSYNEQFF
TRBD2,TRBJ2-7,.,TRBV5-4,TGTGCCAGCAGCCCGGGGCTAGCGGGGTCGTACGAGCAGTACTTC,CASSPGLAGSYEQYF
.,TRBJ1-1,few,TRBV10-2,TGCGCCAGCAGTGAGCCGGGAAACACTGAAGCTTTCTTT,CASSEPGNTEAFF
TRBD2,TRBJ2-1,once,TRBV6-1,TGTGCCAGCAGTGTTGGGACTAGCGGGGGGGGGTCCCGAGGGGAGCAGTTCTTC,CASSVGTSGGGSRGEQFF
.,TRBJ1-2,.,TRBV7-2,TGTGCCAGCAGCTTAGCACAGGGTGACGGCTACACCTTC,CASSLAQGDGYTF
.,TRBJ1-5,once,TRBV19,TGTGCCAGTACGGGGAGTAGCAATCAGCCCCAGCATTTT,CASTGSSNQPQHF
TRBD1,TRBJ2-2,.,TRBV5-1,TGCGCCAGCAGCTTAAGGGACAGGACCACCGGGGAGCTGTTTTTT,CASSLRDRTTGELFF
.,TRBJ2-1,once,TRBV2,TGTGCCAGCAGCCGCTTACAGGGTCTATACAATGAGCAGTTCTTC,CASSRLQGLYNEQFF
.,TRBJ1-5,.,TRBV4-1,TGCGCCAGCAGCCAAGATCGCGGGGGGGCTCAGCCCCAGCATTTT,CASSQDRGGAQPQHF
.,TRBJ2-1,.,TRBV7-6,TGTGCCAGCAGCTTATTACGACAGCCTAATGAGCAGTTCTTC,CASSLLRQPNEQFF
TRBD1,TRBJ2-5,.,TRBV13,TGTGCCAGCAGCTCCTACAGGGGACAGAGAACAGAGACCCAGTACTTC,CASSSYRGQRTETQYF